The 23 T cell receptor beta chains below all came from one sample that was sequenced in a study of control samples from healthy donors and cancer patients. Clones were read by immunoSEQ multiplex PCR, and TCRdb kept only the in-frame ones, dropping some. The sample has 100,000 to 150,000 clones, approximately 89% seen once. Source material: blood. These receptors came from a man aged 55 to 70 in good health.

This clone was counted once. The chain recombines TRBV6-5 with TRBJ2-3; 10 bases line up with TRBD1. The CDR3 runs to 15 residues. Unmatched junction bases numbered 6, after V lost 8 bases and J lost 1 base. Germline CDR1 and CDR2: MNHEY and SVGAGI. CDR3 bases: TGTGCCAGCGCCGCCGGGACAGGGGGCACAGATACGCAGTATTTT. It is translated as CASAAGTGGTDTQYF.

V gene TRBV5-6 combines with J gene TRBJ1-1, with D unresolved. V lost 3 bases to trimming and J lost 1 base, with 1 base between them. The CDR3 loop spans 11 amino acids. Germline V gene lookup returns CDR1 SGHDT and CDR2 YYEEEE. For the CDR3, the DNA is TGTGCCAGCAGCTCGAACACTGAAGCTTTCTTT. Translating it yields CASSSNTEAFF.

This chain joins TRBV28 and TRBJ1-6; weak D call: TRBD1 (6 bases). The CDR3 loop spans 12 amino acids. The V and J ends lost 4 bases and 11 bases respectively, with 9 bases between them. The germline gives CDR1 MDHEN, CDR2 SYDVKM. The CDR3 nucleotides read TGTGCCAGCAGTTCCACAGGGACACCCCTCCACTTT. Translating it yields CASSSTGTPLHF.

The CDR3 bases are TGTGCCAGCAGCTTAGAAAGGGTGCAGCAGTTCTTC. Residues: CASSLERVQQFF. The genes are TRBV7-2 and TRBJ2-1; D call uncertain. Germline assignment: CDR1 SGHTA and CDR2 FQGNSA. V gave up 1 base and J gave up 11 bases, with 9 bases separating them. This CDR3 is 12 amino acids long. The full variable domain, completed using reference TRBV7-2 and TRBJ2-1, is GAGVSQSPSNKVTEKGKDVELRCDPISGHTALYWYRQSLGQGLEFLIYFQGNSAPDKSGLPSDRFSAERTGGSVSTLTIQRTQQEDSAVYLCASSLERVQQFFGPGTRLTVL.

The chain links TRBV30 to TRBJ1-6; D perhaps matches TRBD1 (5 bases). The V gene lost 0 bases and the J gene lost 7 bases, with 16 bases spanning the gap. CDR3 length equals 16 residues. Germline-derived CDR1 and CDR2 are GTSNPN and SVGIG (reference sequence). This chain's CDR3 is CAWSVAGQTPNSPLHF. Here the CDR3 DNA reads TGTGCCTGGAGTGTAGCAGGGCAGACCCCCAATTCACCCCTCCACTTT. Together with reference TRBV30 and TRBJ1-6, the CDR3 gives the full variable domain: SQTIHQWPATLVQPVGSPLSLECTVEGTSNPNLYWYRQAAGRGLQLLFYSVGIGQISSEVPQNLSASRPQDRQFILSSKKLLLSDSGFYLCAWSVAGQTPNSPLHFGNGTRLTVT.

The rearrangement joins TRBV10-3 to TRBJ2-7, with 11 bases matching TRBD2. Germline V CDR1 and CDR2: ENHRY, SYGVKD. V trimming: 6 bases; J trimming: 7 bases; junction bases outside the gene matches: 8. The CDR3 has 14 residues. In nucleotides, the CDR3 is TGTGCCATCAGAGAACTAGCGGGGGTCGGTGAGCAGTACTTC. It codes for CAIRELAGVGEQYF.

This rearrangement joins TRBV11-2 to TRBJ1-2; 11 positions agree with TRBD1. This CDR3 region has 17 residues. V lost 0 bases, J lost 8 bases, and 11 bases stayed unmatched. The germline CDR1 and CDR2 sequences are SGHAT and FQNNGV. CDR3 nucleotide sequence: TGTGCCAGCAGCTTAGAAGGACAGGGGGCGCGATATATAGGCTACACCTTC. Encoded protein: CASSLEGQGARYIGYTF.

This clone has just a few counts. The CDR3 DNA follows: TGTGCCAGCACCTATGGAGGGATACAGGGGCCGGGTAACTATGGCTACACCTTC. Residues: CASTYGGIQGPGNYGYTF. V is TRBV28 and J is TRBJ1-2; 7 nucleotides align to TRBD1. From germline, CDR1 is MDHEN and CDR2 SYDVKM. Trimming took 7 bases from V and 1 from J; bases not matched to a gene: 18. The CDR3 loop spans 18 amino acids.

The chain carries TRBV7-2 and TRBJ1-2, with a weak D call TRBD1 (5 bases). The CDR3 length is 16 residues. V gave up 0 bases and J gave up 2 bases, with 13 bases separating them. Germline CDR1 reads SGHTA; CDR2 reads FQGNSA. The CDR3: CASSLASGRANYGYTF. In DNA form, the CDR3 reads TGTGCCAGCAGCTTAGCATCGGGCAGGGCCAACTATGGCTACACCTTC.

V usage is TRBV4-1 and J usage is TRBJ1-3; the D gene is possibly TRBD1 (6 bases). The CDR3 runs 16 residues. V dropped 0 bases and J dropped 0 bases, with 9 bases sitting between them. Germline CDR1 MGHRA, CDR2 YSYEKL. CDR3 protein: CASSQEWGASGNTIYF. The CDR3 DNA reads TGCGCCAGCAGCCAAGAGTGGGGGGCCTCTGGAAACACCATATATTTT.

This rearrangement joins TRBV20-1 to TRBJ1-5; D is unresolved. V dropped 4 bases and J dropped 5 bases, with 6 bases sitting between them. Germline V gene data show CDR1 as DFQATT and CDR2 as SNEGSKA (reference sequence). This CDR3 contains 11 residues. CDR3 DNA sequence: TGCAGTGCTACGCCCGATCAGCCCCAGCATTTT. Its protein product is CSATPDQPQHF.

This chain connects TRBV3-1 (or the pseudogene TRBV3-2) to TRBJ1-1; D call uncertain. V lost 2 bases, J lost 0 bases, and 13 bases lay in between. The CDR3 length is 16 residues. From germline, CDR1 is LGHDT and CDR2 YNNKEL (reference sequence). The CDR3 is CASSQSMGIMNTEAFF. CDR3 DNA sequence: TGTGCCAGCAGCCAATCGATGGGTATAATGAACACTGAAGCTTTCTTT.

This chain uses TRBV12-3 or TRBV12-4 with TRBJ1-2; D is perhaps TRBD1 (6 bases). Trimming removed 4 bases at V and 14 bases at J, with 14 bases between. The CDR3 extends over 11 amino acids. The CDR3 DNA is TGTGCCAGCAGTTCAACTACAGGGATAACCTTC. Its protein product is CASSSTTGITF.

The chain carries TRBV7-6 and TRBJ1-1, with D perhaps TRBD1 (5 bases). CDR1 and CDR2 (germline): SGHVS, FNYEAQ. The CDR3 has 13 amino acids. The V and J ends lost 4 bases and 9 bases respectively, with 15 bases between them. The CDR3 region is CASSSGPNLKAFF. The CDR3 nucleotides are TGTGCCAGCAGCTCGGGACCGAACCTAAAAGCTTTCTTT.

This clone was seen a single time. The genes are TRBV23-1 and TRBJ1-3, with D maybe TRBD1 (5 bases). TRBV23-1 is known as an ORF, though its function is uncertain. The V and J ends lost 3 bases and 2 bases respectively, with 14 bases between them. The CDR3 consists of 16 residues. In DNA form, the CDR3 reads TGCGCCAGCAGTCACTTCGAGGCAGGGCCTGGAAACACCATATATTTT. This encodes CASSHFEAGPGNTIYF.

The chain uses TRBV2 and TRBJ1-1, with unresolved D. Germline assignment: CDR1 SNHLY and CDR2 FYNNEI. With 4 bases removed from V and 3 bases from J, the gap between germline ends came to 15 bases. The length of the CDR3 is 15 residues. CDR3 in DNA: TGTGCCAGCAGTGGCGTCGGGTCATGGGACACTGAAGCTTTCTTT. The encoded protein is CASSGVGSWDTEAFF.

This clone was picked up a small number of times. V usage is TRBV5-4 and J usage is TRBJ1-5; D ambiguous. The CDR3 has 15 residues. The germline CDR1 and CDR2 sequences are SGHNT and YYREEE (reference sequence). Between the trimmed V and J ends, which lost 4 bases and 9 bases, there was a span of 20 bases. CDR3 bases: TGTGCCAGCAGCGCGGGGATCTCGGAACGGGTGCCCCAGCATTTT. It translates to CASSAGISERVPQHF.

The CDR3 protein is CASSSGTGVYSPLHF. The CDR3 bases are TGTGCCAGCAGCTCTGGGACAGGGGTATACTCACCCCTCCACTTT. The chain joins TRBV5-8 to TRBJ1-6; 10 positions agree with TRBD1. This CDR3 has 15 amino acids. Trimming took 3 bases from V and 10 from J; bases not matched to a gene: 7. Germline V gene data show CDR1 as SGHTS and CDR2 as YDEGEE.

The chain uses TRBV19 and TRBJ1-2, with D perhaps matching TRBD1 (5 bases). V was cut by 3 bases and J by 8 bases, with 19 bases left in between. From germline, CDR1 is LNHDA and CDR2 SQIVND (reference sequence). This CDR3 has 15 amino acids. CDR3 sequence (DNA): TGTGCCAGTAGTATGGGTTCAACAGGCAACATAGGCTACACCTTC. Translated, it gives CASSMGSTGNIGYTF.

The gene calls are TRBV5-4 and TRBJ2-5; D uncertain. The CDR3 is 14 residues long. The ends were cut back, 4 bases at V and 0 bases at J, with 10 bases in the middle. Per the germline V gene, CDR1 is SGHNT and CDR2 is YYREEE (reference sequence). The CDR3 DNA is TGTGCCAGCAGCCACCCCGACCACCAAGAGACCCAGTACTTC. Residues: CASSHPDHQETQYF.

This CDR3 is CASSLEGTPEADTQYF. CDR3 nucleotide sequence: TGTGCCAGCAGCTTAGAGGGGACCCCCGAGGCAGATACGCAGTATTTT. This chain uses TRBV7-8 with TRBJ2-3; the D gene could be TRBD1 or TRBD2 (5 bases each). Trimming pared 1 base from V and 4 bases from J, leaving 15 bases between. This CDR3 region has 16 residues. Germline CDR1 reads SGHVS; CDR2 reads FQNEAQ. The full variable domain, in which reference TRBV7-8 and TRBJ2-3 provide the parts outside the CDR3, is GAGVSQSPRYKVAKRGQDVALRCDPISGHVSLFWYQQALGQGPEFLTYFQNEAQLDKSGLPSDRFFAERPEGSVSTLKIQRTQQEDSAVYLCASSLEGTPEADTQYFGPGTRLTVL.

This chain connects TRBV7-2 to TRBJ1-6; TRBD1 matches at 9 bases. CDR3 length: 15 amino acids. Unmatched junction bases numbered 9, after V lost 5 bases and J lost 10 bases. Germline V gives CDR1 SGHTA, CDR2 FQGNSA. For the CDR3, the DNA is TGTGCCAGCAGCCCCCCCGGGACAGGGAAATCACCCCTCCACTTT. As protein: CASSPPGTGKSPLHF.

The gene calls are TRBV7-9 and TRBJ2-7; TRBD1 aligns across 9 bases. CDR3 length: 16 residues. V lost 6 bases, J lost 7 bases, and 16 bases stayed unmatched. Germline V CDR1 and CDR2: SEHNR, FQNEAQ (reference sequence). The CDR3 is CASSSPSGQGYFEQYF. The CDR3 coding sequence is TGTGCCAGCAGTTCCCCCTCAGGACAGGGGTACTTTGAGCAGTACTTC.